The 27 T cell receptor beta chains in this list originate from one sample, sequenced in a study of blood T cells in healthy people across ages. Next came a second PCR, run for about 7 to 12 cycles, which used a sample-barcoded 5' primer along with a J-beta primer mix. Via MiXCR, TCRdb re-called the 5' RACE reads, giving one row per CDR3 protein. The repertoire holds 1,500,000 or so distinct CDR3 sequences, with roughly 64% as singletons. The sequenced sample was blood. The receptors come from a man younger than 35 in good health.

The V gene is TRBV6-1, the J gene TRBJ2-4; D is possibly TRBD1 (6 bases). Germline CDR1 MNHNS, CDR2 SASEGT. The CDR3 totals 13 residues. The V end was cut by 4 bases, the J end by 6 bases, with 10 bases between. CDR3 residues: CASSVEDRNIQYF. Here the CDR3 DNA reads TGTGCCAGCAGTGTCGAGGACAGAAACATTCAGTACTTC.

This clonotype was seen a single time. This chain joins TRBV7-9 and TRBJ1-4; maybe TRBD1 (6 bases). Trimming cost V 5 bases and J 7 bases, with 17 bases left between them. Germline-derived CDR1 and CDR2 are SEHNR and FQNEAQ (reference sequence). The CDR3 loop spans 15 amino acids. CDR3 sequence (DNA): TGTGCCAGCAGCCCAGGGTCAGGGGTTGGTGAAAAACTGTTTTTT. This codes for CASSPGSGVGEKLFF.

The rearrangement joins TRBV25-1 to TRBJ2-7, with 11 bases identical to TRBD1. The DNA matches TRBJ2-5 better at its end, which makes the J call doubtful. This CDR3 region has 15 residues. Germline lookup yields CDR1 MGHDK and CDR2 SYGVNS. CDR3: CASSDPGQGAGTQYF. In DNA form, the CDR3 reads TGTGCCAGCAGTGATCCCGGACAGGGGGCTGGGACCCAGTACTTC.

The chain recombines TRBV6-2 or TRBV6-3 with TRBJ1-5; tentatively, D is TRBD1 (5 bases). The CDR3 is 14 amino acids. The ends were cut back, 6 bases at V and 4 bases at J, with 13 bases in the middle. In germline, CDR1 is MNHEY, CDR2 SVGEGT. CDR3 sequence reads: CASSPQTANQPQHF. The CDR3 region has the DNA TGTGCCAGCAGCCCCCAGACAGCTAATCAGCCCCAGCATTTT.

V usage is TRBV15 and J usage is TRBJ2-4; 12 bases agree with TRBD2. Germline CDR1 reads LNHNV; CDR2 reads YYDKDF (reference sequence). There are 19 residues in the CDR3. The V and J ends lost 0 bases and 0 bases, in that order; junction bases with no gene match: 6. The CDR3 loop reads CATSREASGGALAKNIQYF. Here the CDR3 DNA reads TGTGCCACCAGCAGAGAAGCTAGCGGGGGGGCTTTAGCCAAAAACATTCAGTACTTC.

The chain employs TRBV20-1 and TRBJ2-2; D unclear. V was pared by 0 bases and J by 5 bases, with 31 bases between. CDR1 is DFQATT, CDR2 SNEGSKA, per germline (reference sequence). The CDR3 sequence is 21 residues long. CDR3 in DNA: TGCAGTGCTAGAGACATGATATCATCGGGCCCATTCCAGATGAAGACCGGGGAGCTGTTTTTT. Encoded protein: CSARDMISSGPFQMKTGELFF.

CDR3 DNA sequence: TGTGCCAGCAGACGAAAAGGAGACTATGGCTACACCTTC. Its translation: CASRRKGDYGYTF. The chain employs TRBV27 and TRBJ1-2, with D hard to call. CDR1 MNHEY and CDR2 SMNVEV come from the germline V gene (reference sequence). The CDR3 has 13 residues. The V gene lost 6 bases and the J gene lost 3 bases, with 11 bases spanning the gap.

This sequence joins TRBV29-1 and TRBJ2-1, with D possibly matching TRBD1 (6 bases). Germline values: CDR1 SQVTM, CDR2 ANQGSEA. CDR3 length: 13 residues. V was cut by 0 bases and J by 10 bases, with 13 bases left in between. The chain's CDR3 is CSVEDFDRLEQFF. The CDR3 DNA sequence: TGCAGCGTTGAAGATTTCGACAGGTTGGAGCAGTTCTTC.

This clonotype was detected only once. The chain combines TRBV7-2 with TRBJ2-7; TRBD2 matches at 13 bases. The CDR3 has 15 amino acids. From germline, CDR1 is SGHTA and CDR2 FQGNSA. V shed 3 bases and J 7 bases; nucleotides not matched to a gene: 6. DNA of the CDR3: TGTGCCAGCAGCTTGTGGACTAGCGGGAGTAATGAGCAGTACTTC. The encoded protein is CASSLWTSGSNEQYF. The whole variable domain, remainder taken from reference TRBV7-2 and TRBJ2-7, is GAGVSQSPSNKVTEKGKDVELRCDPISGHTALYWYRQSLGQGLEFLIYFQGNSAPDKSGLPSDRFSAERTGGSVSTLTIQRTQQEDSAVYLCASSLWTSGSNEQYFGPGTRLTVT.

This clonotype was recorded only once. The rearrangement links TRBV28 to TRBJ2-7; D is ambiguous. Trimming removed 3 bases from V and 2 bases from J, with 8 bases in between. This CDR3 is built from 13 residues. From germline, CDR1 is MDHEN and CDR2 SYDVKM. The CDR3 is CASSFPTTYEQYF. Here the CDR3 DNA reads TGTGCCAGCAGTTTTCCCACTACCTACGAGCAGTACTTC. The whole variable domain, filled in from reference TRBV28 and TRBJ2-7, reads DVKVTQSSRYLVKRTGEKVFLECVQDMDHENMFWYRQDPGLGLRLIYFSYDVKMKEKGDIPEGYSVSREKKERFSLILESASTNQTSMYLCASSFPTTYEQYFGPGTRLTVT.

This chain uses TRBV6-2 or TRBV6-3 with TRBJ2-3; D is undetermined. The CDR3 runs to 15 residues. In germline, CDR1 is MNHEY, CDR2 SVGEGT. Trimming cost V 6 bases and J 3 bases, with 16 bases left between them. DNA for the CDR3: TGTGCCAGCAGCCCCTCTGGTCTGGGGACAGATACGCAGTATTTT. Translating it yields CASSPSGLGTDTQYF.

This clonotype has a single count. The chain carries TRBV7-2 and TRBJ2-2; unclear D gene. There are 14 residues in the CDR3. Trimming removed 5 bases from V and 4 bases from J, with 11 bases in between. CDR1 is SGHTA and CDR2 is FQGNSA in the germline V gene. CDR3 nucleotide sequence: TGTGCCAGCAGCGCCCAAGGCATCACCGGGGAGCTGTTTTTT. As protein: CASSAQGITGELFF.

The rearrangement uses TRBV6-1 and TRBJ1-6, with TRBD1 matching 7 bases. Germline loops: CDR1 MNHNS, CDR2 SASEGT. The CDR3 has 16 amino acids. The ends lost 1 base at V and 7 bases at J; junction bases unmatched: 7. The CDR3 loop is CASSEVGGTVNSPLHF. CDR3 coding DNA: TGTGCCAGCAGTGAAGTGGGGGGGACAGTCAATTCACCCCTCCACTTT.

The V gene is TRBV20-1, the J gene TRBJ2-6; 8 nucleotides align to TRBD2. The CDR3 extends over 12 amino acids. From germline, CDR1 is DFQATT and CDR2 SNEGSKA (reference sequence). The CDR3 region has the DNA TGCAGCCGGGGGGGAGGGGCCAACGTCCTGACTTTC. Its protein is CSRGGGANVLTF.

The rearrangement joins TRBV4-1 to TRBJ2-5; weak D call: TRBD2 (5 bases). The J call is in doubt because the DNA end fits TRBJ2-7 better. This CDR3 region has 14 residues. From germline, CDR1 is MGHRA and CDR2 YSYEKL. The CDR3 spells CASSLRTPAYEQYF. As DNA, the CDR3 is TGCGCCAGCAGCCTTAGGACTCCTGCCTACGAGCAGTACTTC.

This rearrangement joins TRBV27 to TRBJ1-4; TRBD1 matches at 8 bases. Germline CDR1 is MNHEY and CDR2 is SMNVEV (reference sequence). The V and J ends lost 5 bases and 8 bases, in that order; junction bases with no gene match: 10. This CDR3 spans 15 amino acids. The CDR3 DNA reads as TGTGCCAGCAGTCATCCCGGGACAGGCAAAGAAAAACTGTTTTTT. Amino acids: CASSHPGTGKEKLFF.

The rearrangement uses TRBV6-2 or TRBV6-3 and TRBJ2-1, with D possibly TRBD1 on 6 matching bases. The CDR3 totals 16 residues. The germline V gene has CDR1 MNHEY and CDR2 SVGEGT. The V and J ends lost 7 bases and 9 bases respectively, with 25 bases between them. Written as DNA, the CDR3 is TGTGCCAGCATCAATACCGGGAACAGGGACCCAAGTGAGCAGTTCTTC. As protein: CASINTGNRDPSEQFF.

The V and J genes are TRBV3-1 and TRBJ2-7; D remains unclear. The CDR3 extends over 13 amino acids. Germline-derived CDR1 and CDR2 are LGHDT and YNNKEL (reference sequence). Trimming took 1 base from V and 5 from J, leaving 9 bases between them. The CDR3 coding sequence is TGTGCCAGCAGCCAAGGAGGAAGCAACGAGCAGTACTTC. Its protein product is CASSQGGSNEQYF.

This clonotype was seen more than once but under ten times. The germline gene is not matched at one end of the junction; a read error may be the cause. This chain joins TRBV7-7 and TRBJ2-5; tentatively, D is TRBD1 (5 bases). Germline V gives CDR1 SSHAT, CDR2 FNYEAQ (reference sequence). The CDR3 consists of 18 residues. The CDR3 is CASSLGPQPADYQETQYF. CDR3 nucleotide sequence: TGTGCTAGCAGCTTGGGGCCCCAACCAGCAGACTACCAAGAGACCCAGTACTTC.

Here the CDR3 reads CASSVVGRGGLDNEQFF. The CDR3 nucleotides are TGTGCCAGCAGCGTAGTCGGGCGGGGGGGCCTGGATAATGAGCAGTTCTTC. The chain has TRBV9 and TRBJ2-1; 9 nucleotides match TRBD2. There are 17 residues in the CDR3. Looked up from germline, CDR1 is SGDLS and CDR2 is YYNGEE. The V and J ends lost 0 bases and 7 bases, in that order; junction bases with no gene match: 11.

This clonotype showed up just once. The V gene is TRBV20-1, the J gene TRBJ2-3, with TRBD2 identical over 8 bases. Germline V gives CDR1 DFQATT, CDR2 SNEGSKA (reference sequence). The CDR3 length is 14 residues. V trimming: 5 bases; J trimming: 1 base; junction bases outside the gene matches: 5. The CDR3 DNA follows: TGCAGTGCTGGCCCGGGACTAGGCACAGATACGCAGTATTTT. Protein product: CSAGPGLGTDTQYF.

J is TRBJ1-1 and V is TRBV29-1; TRBD1 matches 7 bases. Trimming at V came to 3 bases and at J to 1 base, leaving 5 bases not matched to a gene. This CDR3 spans 14 amino acids. Germline assignment: CDR1 SQVTM and CDR2 ANQGSEA. The CDR3 sequence: CSVEAGTANTEAFF. In DNA, the CDR3 is TGCAGCGTTGAGGCCGGGACAGCGAACACTGAAGCTTTCTTT.

This clonotype appeared a few times. This chain connects TRBV4-3 to TRBJ2-3, with D possibly being TRBD1 or TRBD2 (5 bases each). CDR1 is LGHNA and CDR2 is YSLEER in the germline V gene. This CDR3 spans 15 amino acids. The V end lost 4 bases, the J end lost 2 bases, and 13 bases lay between the germline ends. CDR3: CASSPSWDLTDTQYF. CDR3 nucleotides: TGCGCCAGCAGCCCTAGTTGGGACCTCACAGATACGCAGTATTTT.

The chain joins TRBV20-1 to TRBJ2-1, with 14 bases matching TRBD2. V was clipped by 5 bases and J by 1 base; unmatched bases: 7. From germline, CDR1 is DFQATT and CDR2 SNEGSKA (reference sequence). The CDR3 runs to 17 residues. Here the CDR3 reads CSAPTSGRAGSYNEQFF. The DNA of the CDR3 is TGCAGTGCTCCGACTAGCGGGAGGGCCGGTTCCTACAATGAGCAGTTCTTC.

This chain joins TRBV6-5 and TRBJ2-5; 9 bases line up with TRBD1. The J call may be wrong; the DNA end is better matched by TRBJ2-7. The germline CDR1 and CDR2 sequences are MNHEY and SVGAGI. CDR3 length: 15 residues. The CDR3 loop reads CASSSMTGGLHEQYF. The DNA of the CDR3 is TGTGCCAGCAGTTCCATGACAGGGGGTTTGCACGAGCAGTACTTC.

The CDR3 spells CASSLDDRTSTDTQYF. DNA of the CDR3: TGTGCCAGCAGCTTAGATGACAGGACTAGCACAGATACGCAGTATTTT. The chain recombines TRBV7-2 with TRBJ2-3; the D gene is possibly TRBD1 (6 bases). V lost 1 base and J 0 bases, leaving 11 bases between the germline ends. The CDR3 spans 16 residues. Germline lookup yields CDR1 SGHTA and CDR2 FQGNSA.

With regard to this clonotype: A junction boundary mismatches the germline segment, possibly from a read error. This chain uses TRBV29-1 with TRBJ2-3; 7 bases are a match to TRBD1. The CDR3 is 14 residues long. Germline V gives CDR1 SQVTM, CDR2 ANQGSEA. Here the CDR3 reads CGVGRGGSTDTQYF. Here the CDR3 DNA reads TGCGGCGTGGGCCGAGGGGGCTCCACAGATACGCAGTATTTT.